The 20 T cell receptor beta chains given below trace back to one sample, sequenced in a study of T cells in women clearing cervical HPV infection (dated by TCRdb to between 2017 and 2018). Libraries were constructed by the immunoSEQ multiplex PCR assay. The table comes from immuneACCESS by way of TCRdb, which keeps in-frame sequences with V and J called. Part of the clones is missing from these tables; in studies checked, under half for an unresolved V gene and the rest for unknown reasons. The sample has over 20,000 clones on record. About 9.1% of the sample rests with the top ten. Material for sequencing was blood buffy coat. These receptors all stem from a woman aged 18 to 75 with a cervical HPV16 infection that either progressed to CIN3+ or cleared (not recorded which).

The CDR3 DNA, read in part, is TGTGCCAGTAGTATAGCAGGGGGTTATCAGCCC. Amino acid sequence: CASSIAGGYQP. The full CDR3 reads CASSIAGGYQPQHF. This chain uses TRBV19 with TRBJ1-5; 7 positions agree with TRBD1. The CDR3 goes on 3 residues after the read ends, and that part is filled in from the germline J gene. The CDR3 consists of 14 residues. Germline loops: CDR1 LNHDA, CDR2 SQIVND (reference sequence). V was pared by 1 base and J by 5 bases, with 2 bases of the junction left unmatched.

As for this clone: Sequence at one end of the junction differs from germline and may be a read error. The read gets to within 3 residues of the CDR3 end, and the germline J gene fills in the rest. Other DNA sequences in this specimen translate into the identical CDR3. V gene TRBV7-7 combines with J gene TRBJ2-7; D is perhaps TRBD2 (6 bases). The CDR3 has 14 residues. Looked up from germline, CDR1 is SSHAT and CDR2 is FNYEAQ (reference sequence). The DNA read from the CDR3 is TGTGCTAGCAGCTTATACGGGGGCTCCTACGAG. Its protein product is CASSLYGGSYE. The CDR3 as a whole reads CASSLYGGSYEQYF.

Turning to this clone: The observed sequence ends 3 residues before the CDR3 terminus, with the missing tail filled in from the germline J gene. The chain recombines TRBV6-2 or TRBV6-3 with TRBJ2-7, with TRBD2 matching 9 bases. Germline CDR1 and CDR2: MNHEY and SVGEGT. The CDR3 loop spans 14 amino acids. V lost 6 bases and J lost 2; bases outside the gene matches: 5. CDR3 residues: CASRTTSGTYEQYF. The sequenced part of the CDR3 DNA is TGTGCCAGCAGGACGACTAGCGGTACCTACGAG.

CDR3 amino acids: CSASDQYGYTF. The sequenced part of the CDR3 DNA is TGCAGCGCCAGCGACCAGTATGGC. The chain has TRBV29-1 and TRBJ1-2; D is uncertain. The read ends 3 residues shy of where the CDR3 ends; the end is completed using the germline J gene. CDR1 is SQVTM, CDR2 ANQGSEA, per germline. With 7 bases removed from V and 5 bases from J, the gap between germline ends came to 11 bases. The CDR3 has 11 amino acids.

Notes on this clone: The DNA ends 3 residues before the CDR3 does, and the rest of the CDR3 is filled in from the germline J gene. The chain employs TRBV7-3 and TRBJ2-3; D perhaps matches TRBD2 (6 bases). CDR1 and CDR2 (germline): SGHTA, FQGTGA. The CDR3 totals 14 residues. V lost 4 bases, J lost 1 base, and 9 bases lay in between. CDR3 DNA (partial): TGTGCCAGCAGCTCCTGGGGGGGCACAGATACG. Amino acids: CASSSWGGTDT. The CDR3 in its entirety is CASSSWGGTDTQYF.

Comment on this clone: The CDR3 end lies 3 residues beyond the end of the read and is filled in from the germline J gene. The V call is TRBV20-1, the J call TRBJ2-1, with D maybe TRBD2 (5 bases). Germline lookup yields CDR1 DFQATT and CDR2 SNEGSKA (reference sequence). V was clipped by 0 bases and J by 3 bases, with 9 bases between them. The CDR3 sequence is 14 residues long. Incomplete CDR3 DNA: TGCAGTGCTAGAGATTTTAGCGACTACAATGAG. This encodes CSARDFSDYNE. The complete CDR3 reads CSARDFSDYNEQFF.

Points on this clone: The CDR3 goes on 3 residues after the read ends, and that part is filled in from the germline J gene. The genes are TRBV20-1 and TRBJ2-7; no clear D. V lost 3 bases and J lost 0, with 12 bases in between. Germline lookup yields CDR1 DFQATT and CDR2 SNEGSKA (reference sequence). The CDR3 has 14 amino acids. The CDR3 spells CSASSQVFSYEQYF. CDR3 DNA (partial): TGCAGTGCTAGCTCCCAGGTCTTCTCCTACGAG.

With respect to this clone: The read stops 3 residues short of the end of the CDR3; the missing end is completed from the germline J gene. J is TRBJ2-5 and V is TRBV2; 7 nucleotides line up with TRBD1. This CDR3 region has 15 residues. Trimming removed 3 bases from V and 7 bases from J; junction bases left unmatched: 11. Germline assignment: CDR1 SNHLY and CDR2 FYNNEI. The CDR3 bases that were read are TGTGCCAGCAGTGAGGGACCAGACAGGGCGCTGACC. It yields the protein CASSEGPDRALT. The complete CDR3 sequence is CASSEGPDRALTQYF.

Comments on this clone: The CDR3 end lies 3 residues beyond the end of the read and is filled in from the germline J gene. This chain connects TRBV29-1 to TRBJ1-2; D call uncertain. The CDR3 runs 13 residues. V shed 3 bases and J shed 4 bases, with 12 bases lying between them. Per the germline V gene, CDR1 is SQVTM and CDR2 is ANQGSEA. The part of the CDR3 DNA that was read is TGCAGCGTTGACAAGGTTCGAGGCTATGGC. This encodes CSVDKVRGYG. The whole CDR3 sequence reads CSVDKVRGYGYTF.

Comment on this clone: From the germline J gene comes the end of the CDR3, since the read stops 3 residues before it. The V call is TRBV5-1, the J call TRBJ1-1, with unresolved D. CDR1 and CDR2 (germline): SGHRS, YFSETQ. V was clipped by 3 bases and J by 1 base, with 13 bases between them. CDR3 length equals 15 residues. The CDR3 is CASSSPTVENTEAFF. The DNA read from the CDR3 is TGCGCCAGCAGCTCCCCAACAGTCGAGAACACTGAA.

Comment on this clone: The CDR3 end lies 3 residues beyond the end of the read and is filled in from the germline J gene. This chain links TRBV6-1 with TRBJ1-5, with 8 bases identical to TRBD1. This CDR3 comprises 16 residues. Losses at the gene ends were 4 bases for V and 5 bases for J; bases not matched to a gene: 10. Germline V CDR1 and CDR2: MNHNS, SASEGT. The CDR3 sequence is CASSVGQGSAYQPQHF. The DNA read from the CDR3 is TGTGCCAGCAGTGTTGGACAGGGAAGCGCTTATCAGCCC.

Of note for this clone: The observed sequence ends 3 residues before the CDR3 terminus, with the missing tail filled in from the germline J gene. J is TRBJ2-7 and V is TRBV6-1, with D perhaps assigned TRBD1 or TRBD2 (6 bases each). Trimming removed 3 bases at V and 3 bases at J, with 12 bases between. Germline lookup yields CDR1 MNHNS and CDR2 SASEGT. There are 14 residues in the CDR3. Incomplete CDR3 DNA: TGTGCCAGCAGTGAGGGCAGGGGAGGCTACGAG. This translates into CASSEGRGGYE. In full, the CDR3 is CASSEGRGGYEQYF.

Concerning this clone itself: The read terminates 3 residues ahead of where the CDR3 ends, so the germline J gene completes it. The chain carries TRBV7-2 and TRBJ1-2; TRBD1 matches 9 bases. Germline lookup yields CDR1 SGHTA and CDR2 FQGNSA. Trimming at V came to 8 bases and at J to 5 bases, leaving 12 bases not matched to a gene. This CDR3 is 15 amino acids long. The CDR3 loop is CASQHRQGGRYGYTF. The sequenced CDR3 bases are TGTGCCAGCCAGCATAGACAGGGGGGAAGGTATGGC.

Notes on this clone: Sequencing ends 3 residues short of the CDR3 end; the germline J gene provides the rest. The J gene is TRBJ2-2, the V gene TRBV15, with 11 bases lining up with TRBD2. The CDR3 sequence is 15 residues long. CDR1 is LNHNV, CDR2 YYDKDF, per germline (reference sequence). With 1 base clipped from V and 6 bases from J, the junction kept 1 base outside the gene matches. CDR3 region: CATSRALAGAGELFF. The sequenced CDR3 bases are TGTGCCACCAGCAGAGCACTAGCGGGAGCCGGGGAG. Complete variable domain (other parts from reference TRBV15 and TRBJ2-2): DAMVIQNPRYQVTQFGKPVTLSCSQTLNHNVMYWYQQKSSQAPKLLFHYYDKDFNNEADTPDNFQSRRPNTSFCFLDIRSPGLGDTAMYLCATSRALAGAGELFFGEGSRLTVL.

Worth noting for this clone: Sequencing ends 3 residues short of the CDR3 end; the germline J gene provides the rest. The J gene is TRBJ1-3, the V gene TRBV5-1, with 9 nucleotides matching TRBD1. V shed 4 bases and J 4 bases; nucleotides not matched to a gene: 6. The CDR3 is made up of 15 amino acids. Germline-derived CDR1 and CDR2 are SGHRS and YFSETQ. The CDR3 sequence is CASSRQGGAGNTIYF. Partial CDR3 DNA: TGCGCCAGCAGCAGACAGGGGGGAGCGGGAAACACC.

The CDR3 sequence: CASSPRGQSNYGYTF. CDR3 DNA, as far as it was read: TGTGCCAGCAGCCCGAGGGGACAGTCTAACTATGGC. The chain couples TRBV7-8 to TRBJ1-2; TRBD1 aligns across 7 bases. The CDR3 goes on 3 residues after the read ends, and that part is filled in from the germline J gene. CDR1 is SGHVS and CDR2 is FQNEAQ in the germline V gene. The ends lost 5 bases at V and 0 bases at J; junction bases unmatched: 6. The CDR3 is 15 amino acids. The whole variable domain, filled in from reference TRBV7-8 and TRBJ1-2, reads GAGVSQSPRYKVAKRGQDVALRCDPISGHVSLFWYQQALGQGPEFLTYFQNEAQLDKSGLPSDRFFAERPEGSVSTLKIQRTQQEDSAVYLCASSPRGQSNYGYTFGSGTRLTVV.

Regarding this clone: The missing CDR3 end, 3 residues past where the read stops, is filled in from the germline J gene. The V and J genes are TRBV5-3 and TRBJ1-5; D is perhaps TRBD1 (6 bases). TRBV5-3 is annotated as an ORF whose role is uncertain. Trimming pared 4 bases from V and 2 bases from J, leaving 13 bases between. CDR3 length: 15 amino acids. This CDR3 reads CARSHTGRCNQPQHF. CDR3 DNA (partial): TGTGCCAGAAGCCACACAGGGCGTTGCAATCAGCCC.

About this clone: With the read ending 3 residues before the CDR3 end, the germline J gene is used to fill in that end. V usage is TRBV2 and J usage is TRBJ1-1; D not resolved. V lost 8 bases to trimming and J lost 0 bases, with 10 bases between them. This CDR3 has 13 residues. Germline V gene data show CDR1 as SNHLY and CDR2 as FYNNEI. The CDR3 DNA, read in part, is TGTGCCAGCGGGCCGGGGATGAACACTGAA. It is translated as CASGPGMNTE. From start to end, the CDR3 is CASGPGMNTEAFF. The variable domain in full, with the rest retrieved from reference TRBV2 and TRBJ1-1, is EPEVTQTPSHQVTQMGQEVILRCVPISNHLYFYWYRQILGQKVEFLVSFYNNEISEKSEIFDDQFSVERPDGSNFTLKIRSTKLEDSAMYFCASGPGMNTEAFFGQGTRLTVV.

CDR3: CASSQLVNEQFF. CDR3 DNA (partial): TGTGCCAGCAGCCAATTAGTAAATGAG. The chain links TRBV3-1 (or the pseudogene TRBV3-2) to TRBJ2-1; no clear D gene. The read terminates 3 residues before the CDR3 end, so the remaining end is supplied by the germline J gene. The CDR3 consists of 12 residues. V lost 2 bases and J lost 7, with 6 bases in between. Germline V CDR1 and CDR2: LGHDT, YNNKEL (reference sequence).

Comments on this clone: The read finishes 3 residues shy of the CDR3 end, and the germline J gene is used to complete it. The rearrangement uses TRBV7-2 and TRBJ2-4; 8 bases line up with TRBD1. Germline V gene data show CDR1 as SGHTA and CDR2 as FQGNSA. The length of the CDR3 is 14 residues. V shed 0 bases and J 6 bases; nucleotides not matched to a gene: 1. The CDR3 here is CASSLAQGANIQYF. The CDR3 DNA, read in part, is TGTGCCAGCAGCTTAGCGCAGGGGGCAAACATT.